The clone carrying this TCR beta chain showed up just a few times. Its target is unknown. The gene symbols are mouse symbols. The read falls 1 residue short of the CDR3 end, and the missing part is taken from the germline J gene. The data were taken from a study of tissue T cells after allogeneic stem cell transplantation. Whole-study results and caveats: Tissue-detected TCR repertoire was only partly captured by blood and spleen T cells. Motif-based clustering found tissue-specific repertoire signatures shared across patients, though few clones were shared. Within patients, tissue anatomy strongly shaped TCR repertoire composition.

Assay used: immunoSEQ multiplex PCR; TCRdb lists only in-frame clones, some missing. The table has 5,000 to 6,000 clones, around 48% seen once. Time point indicated: mouse harvest day 14 after allogeneic transplant. The graft held 10^6 splenic CD5+ T cells and 10^7 T-cell-depleted bone marrow cells. Germline values: CDR1 KGHPV, CDR2 FQNQEV (reference sequence). V gave up 2 bases and J gave up 2 bases, with 8 bases separating them. The CDR3 is made up of 14 amino acids. The source of this sequence is a female BALB/c mouse given C57BL/6 T cells with graft-versus-host disease after an allogeneic hematopoietic cell transplant. The V and J genes are TRBV26 and TRBJ2-5; a possible D gene is TRBD2 (7 bases). What was sequenced was gut tissue. The sequenced CDR3 bases are TGTGCCAGCAGTCTGCTGGGGGCCCAAGACACCCAGTAC. Translation: CASSLLGAQDTQY. The CDR3 reads in full as CASSLLGAQDTQYF.